The present T cell receptor (beta chain) was sequenced within a study of long-term antiretroviral therapy in people with HIV. Study context: The earliest samples came about a decade before the 2015 immediate-ART recommendation.

This CDR3 comprises 11 residues. The germline V and J ends were trimmed by 5 bases and 0 bases, with 2 bases remaining between them. CDR1 and CDR2 from the germline V gene are SEHNR and FQNEAQ (reference sequence). Version v3.0 of the immunoSEQ assay ran at survey level. Generated by immunoSEQ multiplex PCR, the TCRdb table keeps only in-frame clones and is missing some. Among about 36,000 clones listed, over 75% were seen once. Worth noting for this clone: Its antigen is not identified.

Findings and limits, study-wide: It was observed that HIV repertoires exhibited narrower CDR3 length ranges than controls.

The specimen comprised unsorted PBMCs, sampled 0.6 years after starting antiretroviral therapy. This clonotype originated in a man between 18 and 35 years old with HIV. The J gene is TRBJ2-7, the V gene TRBV7-9; D remains unclear. The CDR3 protein is CASSLSYEQYF. As DNA, the CDR3 is TGTGCCAGCAGCCTCTCCTACGAGCAGTACTTC.